Below, 30 T cell receptor beta chains from the same sample are listed, as sequenced in a study of blood T cell repertoires in COVID-19. Here immunoSEQ multiplex PCR was the method, and the copy in TCRdb shows in-frame clones only, minus some. Here the sample spans around 36,000 clones, roughly 89% being singletons. The specimen was peripheral blood. All receptors derive from a human donor in a cohort sampled during active COVID-19.

The chain is built from TRBV2 and TRBJ1-1; no reliable D call. V was shortened by 0 bases and J by 0 bases, with 8 bases between the two germline ends. Per the germline V gene, CDR1 is SNHLY and CDR2 is FYNNEI. The CDR3 sequence is 15 residues long. The CDR3 DNA follows: TGTGCCAGCAGTGAAGCTAGAACTCTGAACACTGAAGCTTTCTTT. This codes for CASSEARTLNTEAFF.

V gene TRBV19 combines with J gene TRBJ2-6; D is ambiguous. The CDR3 consists of 15 residues. V lost 6 bases and J lost 3, with 12 bases in between. In germline, CDR1 is LNHDA, CDR2 SQIVND (reference sequence). The CDR3 nucleotides read TGTGCCAGTAGACGTCAGGTCTATGGGGCCAACGTCCTGACTTTC. As protein: CASRRQVYGANVLTF.

The chain combines TRBV28 with TRBJ1-3; D not certain. The germline gives CDR1 MDHEN, CDR2 SYDVKM. Trimming took off 6 bases at V and 7 bases at J, with 13 bases between the two ends. The CDR3 consists of 13 residues. In DNA, the CDR3 is TGTGCCAGCAGGCCCCCCGCCGGGAACACCATATATTTT. Its translation is CASRPPAGNTIYF.

The chain uses TRBV6-1 and TRBJ2-7; tentative D call: TRBD2 (5 bases). The CDR3 runs to 16 residues. Germline values: CDR1 MNHNS, CDR2 SASEGT. Trimming removed 0 bases from V and 0 bases from J, with 12 bases in between. The CDR3 coding sequence is TGTGCCAGCAGTGAAGCTCCGACTACACTCTCCTACGAGCAGTACTTC. Amino acids: CASSEAPTTLSYEQYF.

This chain links TRBV18 with TRBJ2-5, with a possible D match to TRBD1 (6 bases). The CDR3 loop spans 16 amino acids. Germline CDR1 is KGHSH and CDR2 is LQKENI. V lost 3 bases to trimming and J lost 4 bases, with 18 bases between them. CDR3 in DNA: TGTGCCAGCTCACCTCCAAACACAGGGATGCGAGAGACCCAGTACTTC. Translation gives CASSPPNTGMRETQYF.

The chain carries TRBV15 and TRBJ2-2, with TRBD1 matching over 7 bases. CDR1 LNHNV and CDR2 YYDKDF come from the germline V gene (reference sequence). This CDR3 is built from 15 residues. V trimming: 5 bases; J trimming: 5 bases; junction bases outside the gene matches: 8. The CDR3 DNA sequence: TGTGCCACCAGCCCCGACAGGGCGAGGACCGGGGAGCTGTTTTTT. Encoded protein: CATSPDRARTGELFF.

The CDR3 sequence is CATRRQHGYGYTF. CDR3 nucleotide sequence: TGTGCCACTCGACGACAGCACGGCTATGGCTACACCTTC. V and J are TRBV6-5 and TRBJ1-2, with D possibly matching TRBD1 (5 bases). The CDR3 is 13 residues long. The germline CDR1 and CDR2 sequences are MNHEY and SVGAGI. V lost 10 bases to trimming and J lost 4 bases, with 16 bases between them.

The V gene is TRBV19, the J gene TRBJ1-1, with D maybe TRBD1 (6 bases). The CDR3 spans 12 residues. Germline V lookup: CDR1 LNHDA, CDR2 SQIVND (reference sequence). V lost 8 bases and J lost 6, with 13 bases in between. In DNA, the CDR3 is TGTGCCAGTTTCACAGGGTACTCTGAAGCTTTCTTT. Translating gives CASFTGYSEAFF.

This clone was recorded only once. The V gene is TRBV5-6, the J gene TRBJ2-2; 7 bases fit TRBD1. The CDR3 totals 16 residues. J was trimmed by 7 bases and V by 0 bases; bases with no gene match: 9. Germline V gives CDR1 SGHDT, CDR2 YYEEEE. The CDR3 DNA follows: TGTGCCAGCAGCTTGGCCCGCCAGGGGGTAATCGGGGAGCTGTTTTTT. Translation gives CASSLARQGVIGELFF.

J is TRBJ1-5 and V is TRBV4-1; no reliable D call. CDR1 and CDR2 from the germline V gene are MGHRA and YSYEKL. With 3 bases removed from V and 3 bases from J, the gap between germline ends came to 15 bases. This CDR3 is built from 16 residues. CDR3 bases: TGCGCCAGCAGCCATCTTGGGCTCGGTTCCAATCAGCCCCAGCATTTT. The encoded protein is CASSHLGLGSNQPQHF.

The rearrangement uses TRBV5-5 and TRBJ1-6; D not resolved. From germline, CDR1 is SGHKS and CDR2 YYEKEE (reference sequence). The CDR3 loop spans 13 amino acids. V dropped 7 bases and J dropped 4 bases, with 9 bases sitting between them. The CDR3 is CASSLGYNSPLHF. CDR3 in DNA: TGTGCCAGCTCCCTCGGGTATAATTCACCCCTCCACTTT.

The chain recombines TRBV27 with TRBJ2-7; TRBD1 agrees at 7 bases. This CDR3 comprises 14 residues. Germline V CDR1 and CDR2: MNHEY, SMNVEV (reference sequence). Trimming at V came to 6 bases and at J to 7 bases, leaving 12 bases not matched to a gene. CDR3 loop: CASSETGRPQEQYF. The CDR3 DNA follows: TGTGCCAGCAGCGAGACAGGGCGCCCTCAAGAGCAGTACTTC.

This clone was detected a few times. The chain links TRBV10-3 to TRBJ1-4; 7 nucleotides align to TRBD1. Trimming cost V 10 bases and J 8 bases; bases outside gene matches: 10. Germline V gene sequence: CDR1 ENHRY, CDR2 SYGVKD. The CDR3 sequence is 13 residues long. CDR3 DNA: TGTGCCACCTCAGGGGGGCGATCGGAAAAACTGTTTTTT. Its translation: CATSGGRSEKLFF.

This clone occurred a few times. The V and J genes are TRBV6-6 and TRBJ2-7, with 12 bases that match TRBD2. CDR3 length: 13 residues. The V gene's germline CDR1 is MNHNY and CDR2 SVGAGI (reference sequence). V shed 9 bases and J 4 bases; nucleotides not matched to a gene: 4. CDR3 residues: CASRLAGEYEQYF. The CDR3, as DNA: TGTGCCAGTCGACTAGCGGGAGAATACGAGCAGTACTTC.

Here the CDR3 reads CASSPAGNEQYF. The CDR3 region has the DNA TGTGCCAGCTCACCAGCGGGGAACGAGCAGTACTTC. The chain has TRBV18 and TRBJ2-7; TRBD2 is a possible D gene (6 bases). Per the germline V gene, CDR1 is KGHSH and CDR2 is LQKENI. V shed 2 bases and J shed 5 bases, with 7 bases lying between them. This CDR3 is 12 amino acids long.

The chain uses TRBV19 and TRBJ1-5, with D hard to call. V was trimmed by 4 bases and J by 2 bases, leaving 21 bases between them. The CDR3 totals 18 residues. In germline, CDR1 is LNHDA, CDR2 SQIVND (reference sequence). The CDR3 protein is CASSTPPGGRLRNQPQHF. As DNA, the CDR3 is TGTGCCAGTAGTACCCCCCCGGGAGGGAGGTTGCGCAATCAGCCCCAGCATTTT.

The chain has TRBV30 and TRBJ2-7; D is possibly TRBD1 (6 bases). CDR3 size: 12 residues. Germline V gives CDR1 GTSNPN, CDR2 SVGIG (reference sequence). Trimming left V 4 bases short and J 5 bases short, with 12 bases between. The CDR3 coding sequence is TGTGCCTGGACTATCAGGGGAGACGAGCAGTACTTC. As protein: CAWTIRGDEQYF.

A single count supports this clone. This chain uses TRBV2 with TRBJ2-1, with 8 bases lining up with TRBD1. The length of the CDR3 is 15 residues. Germline loops: CDR1 SNHLY, CDR2 FYNNEI. The V gene end was trimmed by 7 bases and the J gene end by 6 bases; junction bases not matched to a gene: 11. CDR3 sequence: CASTRTGKGGNEQFF. The CDR3 DNA reads TGTGCCAGCACCAGGACAGGGAAGGGAGGCAATGAGCAGTTCTTC.

This clone was observed once. The chain has TRBV30 and TRBJ2-7; the D gene is possibly TRBD2 (5 bases). CDR1 is GTSNPN, CDR2 SVGIG, per germline (reference sequence). Trimming left V 0 bases short and J 2 bases short, with 14 bases between. The CDR3 loop spans 15 amino acids. The CDR3 sequence is CAWSVHLLGAYEQYF. DNA for the CDR3: TGTGCCTGGAGTGTACACTTACTGGGAGCCTACGAGCAGTACTTC. Looking up the rest from reference TRBV30 and TRBJ2-7 gives the full variable domain: SQTIHQWPATLVQPVGSPLSLECTVEGTSNPNLYWYRQAAGRGLQLLFYSVGIGQISSEVPQNLSASRPQDRQFILSSKKLLLSDSGFYLCAWSVHLLGAYEQYFGPGTRLTVT.

The chain has TRBV11-3 and TRBJ1-1, with D tentatively TRBD1 (6 bases). Trimming took 5 bases from V and 3 from J, leaving 10 bases between them. Germline CDR1 SGHNT, CDR2 YENEEA. The CDR3 length is 13 residues. The CDR3 reads CASSPRQDTEAFF. The CDR3 DNA sequence: TGTGCCAGCAGCCCACGACAGGACACTGAAGCTTTCTTT. The full variable domain, with the rest looked up from reference TRBV11-3 and TRBJ1-1, is EAGVVQSPRYKIIEKKQPVAFWCNPISGHNTLYWYLQNLGQGPELLIRYENEEAVDDSQLPKDRFSAERLKGVDSTLKIQPAELGDSAVYLCASSPRQDTEAFFGQGTRLTVV.

This chain uses TRBV7-8 with TRBJ2-1, with D uncertain. Between the trimmed V and J ends, which lost 6 bases and 5 bases, there was a span of 8 bases. The CDR3 is 12 residues long. Germline loops: CDR1 SGHVS, CDR2 FQNEAQ. CDR3 DNA sequence: TGTGCCAGCAGGGTTGCGGACAATGAGCAGTTCTTC. This codes for CASRVADNEQFF.

The rearrangement joins TRBV18 to TRBJ1-5; possibly TRBD1 for D (5 bases). Between the trimmed V and J ends, which lost 5 bases and 4 bases, there was a span of 9 bases. The CDR3 covers 13 residues. The germline V gene encodes CDR1 KGHSH and CDR2 LQKENI. CDR3 nucleotide sequence: TGTGCCAGCTCAACGGGGGGGAATCAGCCCCAGCATTTT. This codes for CASSTGGNQPQHF.

The chain combines TRBV29-1 with TRBJ2-3; 7 bases are shared with TRBD1. V was clipped by 0 bases and J by 2 bases; unmatched bases: 5. CDR1 and CDR2 (germline): SQVTM, ANQGSEA. CDR3 length: 15 amino acids. CDR3 sequence (DNA): TGCAGCGTTGAAGACCTGGGACAGTTCACAGATACGCAGTATTTT. Translating it yields CSVEDLGQFTDTQYF.

The J gene is TRBJ2-1, the V gene TRBV5-1; TRBD1 matches at 9 bases. V shed 1 base and J 4 bases; nucleotides not matched to a gene: 9. Looked up from germline, CDR1 is SGHRS and CDR2 is YFSETQ. This CDR3 is built from 17 residues. CDR3 region: CASSLFVGQGQYNEQFF. DNA of the CDR3: TGCGCCAGCAGCTTGTTTGTCGGACAGGGGCAATACAATGAGCAGTTCTTC. Combining the CDR3 with reference TRBV5-1 and TRBJ2-1 gives the whole variable domain KAGVTQTPRYLIKTRGQQVTLSCSPISGHRSVSWYQQTPGQGLQFLFEYFSETQRNKGNFPGRFSGRQFSNSRSEMNVSTLELGDSALYLCASSLFVGQGQYNEQFFGPGTRLTVL.

The CDR3 loop is CASSAGGPRNEQYF. The CDR3 DNA sequence: TGTGCCAGCAGTGCGGGAGGGCCAAGGAACGAGCAGTACTTC. This chain joins TRBV27 and TRBJ2-7; 9 bases match TRBD2. V was pared by 5 bases and J by 5 bases, with 7 bases of the junction left unmatched. Germline-derived CDR1 and CDR2 are MNHEY and SMNVEV (reference sequence). The CDR3 length is 14 residues.

This chain links TRBV4-2 with TRBJ2-3; 12 nucleotides match TRBD2. CDR1 and CDR2 (germline): LGHNA, YNFKEQ. After removal of 5 bases from V and 0 bases from J, the junction contained 9 bases not matched to a gene. This CDR3 spans 18 amino acids. The CDR3 DNA reads TGTGCCAGCAGCTCCGGGACTAGCGGGTCCACTAGCACAGATACGCAGTATTTT. Translating gives CASSSGTSGSTSTDTQYF.

The chain is built from TRBV2 and TRBJ1-5, with D hard to call. The CDR3 is 14 residues long. The V end was cut by 2 bases, the J end by 0 bases, with 5 bases between. Germline CDR1 SNHLY, CDR2 FYNNEI. The CDR3 reads CASSEQYSNQPQHF. The CDR3 bases are TGTGCCAGCAGTGAACAGTATAGCAATCAGCCCCAGCATTTT. The entire variable domain, with the rest obtained from reference TRBV2 and TRBJ1-5, is as follows: EPEVTQTPSHQVTQMGQEVILRCVPISNHLYFYWYRQILGQKVEFLVSFYNNEISEKSEIFDDQFSVERPDGSNFTLKIRSTKLEDSAMYFCASSEQYSNQPQHFGDGTRLSIL.

The rearrangement uses TRBV5-1 and TRBJ2-1, with 9 bases matching TRBD1. The CDR3 is made up of 15 amino acids. J was trimmed by 7 bases and V by 0 bases; bases with no gene match: 5. CDR1 and CDR2 from the germline V gene are SGHRS and YFSETQ. In DNA form, the CDR3 reads TGCGCCAGCAGCTTGGAGGGGACAGGGAAGAATGAGCAGTTCTTC. Amino acids: CASSLEGTGKNEQFF.

The V call is TRBV2, the J call TRBJ2-7, with TRBD1 as a possible D gene (6 bases). The CDR3 extends over 12 amino acids. V lost 9 bases and J 7 bases, leaving 16 bases between the germline ends. The germline V gene has CDR1 SNHLY and CDR2 FYNNEI. CDR3 protein: CARARWDTEQYF. DNA for the CDR3: TGTGCCAGGGCAAGGTGGGACACGGAGCAGTACTTC.

This sequence joins TRBV14 and TRBJ2-1, with unresolved D. Germline values: CDR1 SGHDN, CDR2 FVKESK. V was pared by 2 bases and J by 6 bases, with 8 bases between. This CDR3 is 13 amino acids long. The CDR3 DNA reads TGTGCCAGCAGCCAACTCCCCCCCAATGAGCAGTTCTTC. Residues: CASSQLPPNEQFF.